This TCR beta chain is drawn from a study of T cells after somatic rescue of genetic block. The CDR3 consists of 14 residues. Germline CDR1 reads MNHNY; CDR2 reads SVGAGI (reference sequence). The V and J ends lost 7 bases and 5 bases respectively, with 15 bases between them. Some clones are missing from TCRdb's copy, which holds only in-frame ones; the method was immunoSEQ multiplex PCR. The table records about 72,000 clones, approximately 90% of them present only once. The TCR comes from a man younger than 40. The sample taken for sequencing was peripheral blood mononuclear cells (PBMCs). V usage is TRBV6-6 and J usage is TRBJ2-1, with D possibly being TRBD1 or TRBD2 (5 bases each). CDR3 residues: CASIRSGANNEQFF. DNA for the CDR3: TGTGCCAGCATCCGATCCGGGGCGAACAATGAGCAGTTCTTC.